The clone carrying this T cell receptor beta chain was counted a single time. The junction had 4 bases not matched to a gene; V was cut back by 4 bases and J by 7 bases. The CDR3 totals 15 residues. Looked up from germline, CDR1 is SGHAT and CDR2 is FQNNGV. The source of the sample is a study of shared clonotypes between healthy human individuals. Running of the assay took place at deep level. Profiled with immunoSEQ multiplex PCR; TCRdb holds only in-frame clones, not every one. The data contain 450,000 to 550,000 clones, 79% of them singletons. Sequences were obtained from PBMCs. The chain carries TRBV11-2 and TRBJ2-1; 13 bases are a match to TRBD2. This TCR derives from a woman aged 40 to 55 in good health. Some clones in this sample may be carry-over from other donors' samples. The CDR3 sequence: CASSSGLAGSNEQFF. CDR3 coding DNA: TGTGCCAGCAGCTCGGGACTAGCGGGGTCAAATGAGCAGTTCTTC.